This TCR beta chain was sequenced in a study of control samples from healthy donors and cancer patients. V gave up 10 bases and J gave up 0 bases, with 16 bases separating them. CDR3 length: 15 amino acids. Per the germline V gene, CDR1 is MNHEY and CDR2 is SVGAGI. Assay used: immunoSEQ multiplex PCR; TCRdb lists only in-frame clones, some missing. The table lists about 190,000 clones, about 90% of them singletons. The chain couples TRBV6-5 to TRBJ1-5; D call uncertain. The specimen was blood. The TCR originated in a man aged 30-40 years in good health. CDR3 amino acids: CATLPRRNSNQPQHF. In DNA form, the CDR3 reads TGTGCCACCCTCCCCCGAAGAAATAGCAATCAGCCCCAGCATTTT.